This TCR beta chain is from a study of T cell repertoires in cytomegalovirus infection. Study background: Based on public TCR beta signatures, there were indications of CMV infection and of a matching HLA type.

From the reads, TCRdb called clonotypes with MiXCR, one entry per CDR3 protein. The table lists over 300,000 distinct CDR3 sequences, roughly 16% of them singletons. In the case of this clonotype: Antigen: not known.

Findings of the study overall: CMV-specific HLA-C-restricted TCR beta clonotypes dominated the ex vivo response.

This clonotype was sampled from a human donor in good health (CMV status not recorded). Some clones in this sample may be carry-over from other donors' samples. Sequences were obtained from PBMCs.

The CDR3 region has the DNA TGCGCCAGCAGTACCCAGGGACGTCAAGGGGATACGCAGTATTTT. As protein: CASSTQGRQGDTQYF. The chain links TRBV5-1 to TRBJ2-3; the D call may be TRBD1 or TRBD2 (5 bases each). This CDR3 has 15 residues. The V and J ends lost 5 bases and 6 bases respectively, with 19 bases between them. Germline loops: CDR1 SGHRS, CDR2 YFSETQ.